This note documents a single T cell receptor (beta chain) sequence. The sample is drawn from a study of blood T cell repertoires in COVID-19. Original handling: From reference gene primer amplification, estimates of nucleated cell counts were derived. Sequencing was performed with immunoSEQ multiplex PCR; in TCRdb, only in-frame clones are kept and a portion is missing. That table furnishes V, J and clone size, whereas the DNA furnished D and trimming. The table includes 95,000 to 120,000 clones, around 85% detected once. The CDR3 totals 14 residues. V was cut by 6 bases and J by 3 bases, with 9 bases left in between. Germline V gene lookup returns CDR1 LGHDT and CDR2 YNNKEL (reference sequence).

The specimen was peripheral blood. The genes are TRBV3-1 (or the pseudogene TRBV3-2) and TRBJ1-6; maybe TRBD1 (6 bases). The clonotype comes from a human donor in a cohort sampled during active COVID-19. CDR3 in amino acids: CASSLDSYNSPLHF. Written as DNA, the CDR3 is TGTGCCAGCAGTTTGGACAGCTATAATTCACCCCTCCACTTT.